This TCR beta chain was recorded in a study of shared clonotypes between healthy human individuals. After removal of 5 bases from V and 3 bases from J, the junction contained 6 bases not matched to a gene. CDR3 size: 16 residues. The germline V gene has CDR1 MGHRA and CDR2 YSYEKL. Some clones are missing from TCRdb's copy, which holds only in-frame ones; the method was immunoSEQ multiplex PCR. The sample has nearly 600,000 clones, about 95% seen once. Naive CD8 isolation took CD45RO-negative cells positively selected for CCR7 and excluded terminally differentiated effector memory CD45RA+ cells. Recent vaccinations or acute infections were absent in the healthy HIV-negative adult donors.

Sequenced input: naive CD8+ T cells sorted from blood. The rearrangement uses TRBV4-1 and TRBJ2-5; TRBD2 agrees at 13 bases. The TCR comes from a woman aged 25 to 39 in good health. CDR3 protein: CASSKAGTSGKETQYF. The DNA for the CDR3 is TGCGCCAGCAGCAAGGCCGGGACTAGCGGGAAAGAGACCCAGTACTTC.